The 17 T cell receptor beta chains listed next were all sequenced from one sample in a study of blood T cells in healthy people across ages. Sample-barcoded 5' priming and a J-beta primer mix drove a second PCR of 7 to 11 cycles. TCRdb independently ran MiXCR on the 5' RACE reads; one entry per CDR3 protein. The table shows some 900,000 distinct CDR3 sequences, with around 48% occurring only once. The specimen sequenced was blood. Source of these receptors: a man aged 30 to 45 in good health.

The chain links TRBV27 to TRBJ2-5; TRBD2 is a possible D gene (6 bases). The J call may be faulty, since TRBJ2-7 better matches the DNA end. The germline CDR1 and CDR2 sequences are MNHEY and SMNVEV (reference sequence). CDR3 size: 13 residues. CDR3 sequence (DNA): TGTGCCAGCAGTGTAAAGGAGGGCTACGAGCAGTACTTC. It yields the protein CASSVKEGYEQYF.

The chain uses TRBV27 and TRBJ1-2; no firm D call. The germline V and J ends were trimmed by 7 bases and 1 base, with 22 bases remaining between them. The CDR3 has 17 residues. Germline V gene sequence: CDR1 MNHEY, CDR2 SMNVEV (reference sequence). The CDR3 coding sequence is TGTGCCAGCACCCGGTTTTTTGGAGGCGTCGTTAACTATGGCTACACCTTC. Amino acids: CASTRFFGGVVNYGYTF.

V is TRBV20-1 and J is TRBJ1-4, with no clear D. Trimming stripped 0 bases from V and 8 bases from J, with 16 bases between. The CDR3 contains 15 residues. Germline CDR1 and CDR2: DFQATT and SNEGSKA (reference sequence). Here the CDR3 reads CSARDHLIGWEKLFF. Here the CDR3 DNA reads TGCAGTGCTAGAGATCATCTGATTGGGTGGGAAAAACTGTTTTTT.

This chain joins TRBV21-1 and TRBJ2-3; TRBD1, as called in the table, went unchecked against the DNA. TRBV21-1 is deemed a pseudogene. The CDR3 extends over 15 amino acids. The CDR3 region has the DNA TGTGCCAGCAGCATGAACAGGCCGAGCACAGATACGCAGTATTTT. Its translation is CASSMNRPSTDTQYF.

A few counts support this clonotype. V and J are TRBV7-9 and TRBJ2-4; D gene unclear. The CDR3 consists of 14 residues. Germline V gene lookup returns CDR1 SEHNR and CDR2 FQNEAQ (reference sequence). Trimming stripped 4 bases from V and 9 bases from J, with 16 bases between. This CDR3 reads CASSSGQAPAIQYF. The CDR3 DNA reads TGTGCCAGCAGCTCCGGGCAGGCCCCAGCCATTCAGTACTTC.

As to this clonotype: This clone may be a read error of a much larger clone one base away. The chain has TRBV6-5 and TRBJ1-6; 9 bases agree with TRBD1. Germline V gene sequence: CDR1 MNHEY, CDR2 SVGAGI. This CDR3 is 15 amino acids long. This chain's CDR3 is CAGSYSGTGNSPLHF. The CDR3 region has the DNA TGTGCCGGCAGTTACTCCGGGACAGGGAATTCACCCCTCCACTTT.

This clonotype was observed a handful of times. The chain carries TRBV2 and TRBJ2-5, with a weak D call TRBD2 (6 bases). Per the germline V gene, CDR1 is SNHLY and CDR2 is FYNNEI. Trimming left V 11 bases short and J 4 bases short, with 17 bases between. The CDR3 consists of 13 residues. CDR3 in amino acids: CAGTRRAGETQYF. In DNA, the CDR3 is TGTGCCGGCACTAGGAGGGCTGGAGAGACCCAGTACTTC. Full variable domain (rest looked up from reference TRBV2 and TRBJ2-5): EPEVTQTPSHQVTQMGQEVILRCVPISNHLYFYWYRQILGQKVEFLVSFYNNEISEKSEIFDDQFSVERPDGSNFTLKIRSTKLEDSAMYFCAGTRRAGETQYFGPGTRLLVL.

The sample holds one count of this clonotype. The V and J genes are TRBV4-2 and TRBJ1-1, with unresolved D. The germline V and J ends were trimmed by 0 bases and 11 bases, with 7 bases remaining between them. Germline V gene data show CDR1 as LGHNA and CDR2 as YNFKEQ. This CDR3 is built from 11 residues. The CDR3 spells CASSQDKWAFF. As DNA, the CDR3 is TGTGCCAGCAGCCAAGATAAATGGGCTTTCTTT.

In this sample, this clonotype turned up a few times. The genes are TRBV6-1 and TRBJ2-5; weak D call: TRBD2 (6 bases). Trimming removed 8 bases from V and 2 bases from J, with 21 bases in between. This CDR3 is built from 16 residues. In germline, CDR1 is MNHNS, CDR2 SASEGT. DNA of the CDR3: TGTGCCAGCCGGGGCCTCGGGACTGGGAGACAAGAGACCCAGTACTTC. Its protein is CASRGLGTGRQETQYF.

The CDR3 DNA follows: TGTGCCAGCACCTGGTCGGACAGGCCCTACAATGAGCAGTTCTTC. This codes for CASTWSDRPYNEQFF. The V gene is TRBV12-3 or TRBV12-4, the J gene TRBJ2-1; 7 bases are shared with TRBD1. V trimming: 7 bases; J trimming: 2 bases; junction bases outside the gene matches: 8. This CDR3 comprises 15 residues.

A few counts support this clonotype. The rearrangement uses TRBV6-5 and TRBJ2-7; D ambiguous. CDR1 and CDR2 (germline): MNHEY, SVGAGI. V lost 5 bases, J lost 1 base, and 12 bases lay in between. This CDR3 has 14 residues. The CDR3 is CASSPYLGSYEQYF. In nucleotides, the CDR3 is TGTGCCAGCAGTCCGTACCTTGGATCCTACGAGCAGTACTTC.

The sample holds a few counts of this clonotype. The CDR3 here is CASSLGGRGYNEQFF. The CDR3 nucleotides read TGCGCCAGCAGCTTAGGGGGAAGGGGATACAATGAGCAGTTCTTC. This chain connects TRBV5-1 to TRBJ2-1, with a tentative D call TRBD1 (6 bases). V was trimmed by 2 bases and J by 4 bases, leaving 13 bases between them. From germline, CDR1 is SGHRS and CDR2 YFSETQ. The CDR3 runs 15 residues.

This clonotype occurred a few times. The chain is built from TRBV2 and TRBJ1-1; TRBD1 matches at 7 bases. CDR3 length: 14 amino acids. Germline trimming cut 5 bases from V and 5 bases from J; bases unmatched to any gene: 8. Germline values: CDR1 SNHLY, CDR2 FYNNEI. CDR3 DNA sequence: TGTGCCAGCAGTCGATTAACAGGGGTTACTGAAGCTTTCTTT. Its protein is CASSRLTGVTEAFF.

The V gene is TRBV28, the J gene TRBJ2-5; D uncertain. V gave up 6 bases and J gave up 1 base, with 12 bases separating them. The CDR3 spans 14 residues. CDR1 is MDHEN, CDR2 SYDVKM, per germline. As DNA, the CDR3 is TGTGCCAGCAGCACCTTGGGCGGCCAAGAGACCCAGTACTTC. Residues: CASSTLGGQETQYF.

With regard to this clonotype: A much larger clone is a single base away; this may be a read error. The chain uses TRBV12-5 and TRBJ2-1; D possibly corresponds to TRBD1 (5 bases). V lost 4 bases to trimming and J lost 10 bases, with 14 bases between them. The CDR3 spans 13 residues. Germline V gene data show CDR1 as LGHNT and CDR2 as FRNRAP. The CDR3 spells CASGWKQETEQFF. As DNA, the CDR3 is TGTGCTAGTGGTTGGAAACAGGAGACAGAGCAGTTCTTC. The complete variable domain, with remaining parts taken from reference TRBV12-5 and TRBJ2-1, reads DARVTQTPRHKVTEMGQEVTMRCQPILGHNTVFWYRQTMMQGLELLAYFRNRAPLDDSGMPKDRFSAEMPDATLATLKIQPSEPRDSAVYFCASGWKQETEQFFGPGTRLTVL.

J is TRBJ2-3 and V is TRBV4-1, with a weak D call TRBD1 (5 bases). CDR3 length: 16 amino acids. V lost 0 bases and J lost 2, with 12 bases in between. Per the germline V gene, CDR1 is MGHRA and CDR2 is YSYEKL. The CDR3 loop reads CASSQEQGAPTDTQYF. CDR3 nucleotides: TGCGCCAGCAGCCAAGAGCAGGGCGCGCCCACAGATACGCAGTATTTT.

This clonotype came up many times. The rearrangement uses TRBV29-1 and TRBJ2-7; D not resolved. CDR3 size: 11 residues. Between the trimmed V and J ends, which lost 5 bases and 3 bases, there was a span of 8 bases. The V gene's germline CDR1 is SQVTM and CDR2 ANQGSEA. The CDR3 nucleotides read TGCAGCGTTAGGTGGGGCTACGAGCAGTACTTC. It codes for CSVRWGYEQYF.